This TCR beta chain derives from a study of blood T cells in healthy people across ages. A J-beta primer mix and a sample-barcoded 5' primer were used in a second PCR of about 6 to 12 cycles. TCRdb re-called the 5' RACE reads with MiXCR, one entry per CDR3 protein. The sample consists of roughly 1,500,000 distinct CDR3 sequences, roughly 40% of them appearing once. Germline CDR1 is MNHNS and CDR2 is SASEGT. V lost 5 bases and J lost 3, with 17 bases in between. This CDR3 is built from 16 residues. The TCR comes from a woman aged 18 to 35 in good health. Sequencing was performed on blood. The chain couples TRBV6-1 to TRBJ2-1; unclear D gene. For the CDR3, the DNA is TGTGCCAGCAGTAAAAATTGGGGTCCCGACTACAATGAGCAGTTCTTC. Protein product: CASSKNWGPDYNEQFF.